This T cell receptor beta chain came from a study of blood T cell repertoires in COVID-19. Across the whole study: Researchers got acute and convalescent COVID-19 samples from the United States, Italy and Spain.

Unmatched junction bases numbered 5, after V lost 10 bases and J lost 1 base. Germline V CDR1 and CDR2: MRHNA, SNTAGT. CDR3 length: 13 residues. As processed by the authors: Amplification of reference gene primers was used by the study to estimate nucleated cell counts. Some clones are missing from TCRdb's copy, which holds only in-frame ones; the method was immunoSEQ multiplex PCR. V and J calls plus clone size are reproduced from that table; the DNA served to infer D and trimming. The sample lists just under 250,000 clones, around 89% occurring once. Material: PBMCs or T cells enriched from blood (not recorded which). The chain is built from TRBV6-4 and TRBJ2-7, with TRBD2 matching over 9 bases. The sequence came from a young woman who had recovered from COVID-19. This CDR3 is CAISGRKSYEQYF. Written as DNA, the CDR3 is TGTGCCATTAGCGGGAGAAAATCCTACGAGCAGTACTTC.